These 20 T cell receptor beta chains were sequenced from one sample in a study of OX40 agonist ivuxolimab in advanced cancers. Repertoires were generated with immunoSEQ multiplex PCR, while TCRdb's copy carries only in-frame clones and drops some. The sample lists 20,000 or so clones, 90% seen once, with roughly 50% in the top ten. The specimen was CD4+ or CD8+ T cells sorted from blood, collected in a trial of the OX40 agonist ivuxolimab. These receptors originate from an adult with an advanced solid tumor such as melanoma, head and neck, liver or kidney cancer.

This rearrangement joins TRBV19 to TRBJ2-7, with TRBD2 matching over 10 bases. The CDR3 runs 15 residues. The trim removed 4 bases at V and 6 bases at J, leaving 9 bases unmatched. Germline V lookup: CDR1 LNHDA, CDR2 SQIVND (reference sequence). The CDR3 sequence: CASSTGAGGPIEQYF. In DNA, the CDR3 is TGTGCCAGTAGTACAGGAGCGGGAGGGCCTATCGAGCAGTACTTC. Together with reference TRBV19 and TRBJ2-7, the CDR3 gives the full variable domain: DGGITQSPKYLFRKEGQNVTLSCEQNLNHDAMYWYRQDPGQGLRLIYYSQIVNDFQKGDIAEGYSVSREKKESFPLTVTSAQKNPTAFYLCASSTGAGGPIEQYFGPGTRLTVT.

The V gene is TRBV7-6, the J gene TRBJ2-7, with TRBD2 as a possible D gene (6 bases). There are 17 residues in the CDR3. Trimming pared 5 bases from V and 3 bases from J, leaving 23 bases between. CDR1 and CDR2 (germline): SGHVS, FNYEAQ. The CDR3 nucleotides are TGTGCCAGCAGCCCCGGGGGTGCCGGGACGGTGGTCTACGAGCAGTACTTC. This codes for CASSPGGAGTVVYEQYF.

V is TRBV4-3 and J is TRBJ2-1; a possible D gene is TRBD1 (5 bases). Germline V lookup: CDR1 LGHNA, CDR2 YSLEER. The CDR3 extends over 13 amino acids. Trimming removed 2 bases from V and 5 bases from J, with 7 bases in between. In DNA form, the CDR3 reads TGCGCCAGCAGCCAATACAGGAACAATGAGCAGTTCTTC. Amino acids: CASSQYRNNEQFF.

The rearrangement links TRBV27 to TRBJ1-5; D is uncertain. Looked up from germline, CDR1 is MNHEY and CDR2 is SMNVEV (reference sequence). V was pared by 3 bases and J by 9 bases, with 9 bases between. The CDR3 length is 12 residues. CDR3 nucleotides: TGTGCCAGCAGTTTGGGCTCGGGGCCCCAGCATTTT. It translates to CASSLGSGPQHF.

The chain has TRBV7-8 and TRBJ1-1; D call uncertain. This CDR3 region has 14 residues. The germline CDR1 and CDR2 sequences are SGHVS and FQNEAQ. The V end was cut by 1 base, the J end by 5 bases, with 11 bases between. The CDR3 nucleotides read TGTGCCAGCAGCTTAGGGCTTGCGGGGACTGAAGCTTTCTTT. This gives the protein CASSLGLAGTEAFF.

The V and J genes are TRBV9 and TRBJ1-2; TRBD1 matches at 7 bases. Per germline, CDR1 SGDLS and CDR2 YYNGEE. The CDR3 is 15 amino acids. J lost 2 bases, V lost 0 bases, and 4 bases had no gene match. CDR3 DNA: TGTGCCAGCAGCGTAGTAGTGGGACAGAACTATGGCTACACCTTC. It yields the protein CASSVVVGQNYGYTF.

V is TRBV28 and J is TRBJ2-1; 8 nucleotides align to TRBD2. With V trimmed by 5 bases and J by 7 bases, 4 bases remained unmatched. The CDR3 loop spans 13 amino acids. Germline CDR1 is MDHEN and CDR2 is SYDVKM. The CDR3 DNA follows: TGTGCCAGCAGTCCGGGGGGGAGAAATGAGCAGTTCTTC. Its protein product is CASSPGGRNEQFF.

This chain uses TRBV4-1 with TRBJ2-5, with TRBD2 identical over 7 bases. CDR3 length: 14 amino acids. From germline, CDR1 is MGHRA and CDR2 YSYEKL. V gave up 2 bases and J gave up 4 bases; unmatched junction bases: 4. CDR3 DNA: TGCGCCAGCAGCCAAAATGGGGGGGTAGAGACCCAGTACTTC. Protein product: CASSQNGGVETQYF.

The CDR3, as DNA: TGCAGCGTTGAAGGGGGGGCTCTACCCCCCAATGAGCAGTTCTTC. Protein sequence: CSVEGGALPPNEQFF. The V gene is TRBV29-1, the J gene TRBJ2-1, with D perhaps given as TRBD1 or TRBD2 (6 bases each). The V end lost 1 base, the J end lost 6 bases, and 16 bases lay between the germline ends. Germline V gene data show CDR1 as SQVTM and CDR2 as ANQGSEA. The CDR3 spans 15 residues.

DNA for the CDR3: TGTGCCAGCAGCTTAGGGTTAGCGGGAGACAATGAGCAGTTCTTC. It encodes CASSLGLAGDNEQFF. J is TRBJ2-1 and V is TRBV11-3; 9 nucleotides line up with TRBD2. Germline lookup yields CDR1 SGHNT and CDR2 YENEEA. Trimming at V came to 1 base and at J to 5 bases, leaving 3 bases not matched to a gene. The CDR3 totals 15 residues.

The chain links TRBV4-3 to TRBJ2-7; no firm D call. Germline V gene lookup returns CDR1 LGHNA and CDR2 YSLEER. The CDR3 consists of 14 residues. Trimming removed 0 bases from V and 5 bases from J, with 11 bases in between. The CDR3 DNA reads as TGCGCCAGCAGCCAAGATAGAACTCTTGACGAGCAGTACTTC. This sequence encodes CASSQDRTLDEQYF.

The CDR3 DNA is TGTGCCAGTAGTCCGGACAGGGCTATGAACACTGAAGCTTTCTTT. This sequence encodes CASSPDRAMNTEAFF. The chain carries TRBV19 and TRBJ1-1, with TRBD1 matching over 8 bases. CDR3 size: 15 residues. The germline CDR1 and CDR2 sequences are LNHDA and SQIVND (reference sequence). The V and J ends lost 5 bases and 0 bases, in that order; junction bases with no gene match: 5.

This clone was seen only a few times. This chain connects TRBV7-8 to TRBJ1-1; TRBD1 matches 7 bases. CDR3 length equals 16 residues. The J segment lost 1 base and the V segment lost 1 base, leaving 6 bases of the junction unmatched. Per germline, CDR1 SGHVS and CDR2 FQNEAQ. The CDR3 nucleotides are TGTGCCAGCAGCTTAGACCTAGACAGGGCGAACACTGAAGCTTTCTTT. This encodes CASSLDLDRANTEAFF.

The V and J genes are TRBV4-2 and TRBJ2-1; TRBD2 matches 10 bases. The trim removed 2 bases at V and 8 bases at J, leaving 6 bases unmatched. Germline V lookup: CDR1 LGHNA, CDR2 YNFKEQ. The CDR3 has 15 amino acids. The CDR3 DNA reads TGTGCCAGCAGCCAACTAGCGGGAGTGGGGGATGAGCAGTTCTTC. Translated: CASSQLAGVGDEQFF.

In this sample, this clone turned up once. The chain is built from TRBV28 and TRBJ1-2, with D tentatively TRBD1 (5 bases). Germline V gives CDR1 MDHEN, CDR2 SYDVKM. Between the trimmed V and J ends, which lost 4 bases and 7 bases, there was a span of 10 bases. CDR3 size: 12 residues. CDR3 nucleotides: TGTGCCAGCAGTTGGGCAGGGCCTGGCTACACCTTC. It specifies CASSWAGPGYTF.

The chain links TRBV20-1 to TRBJ2-4; no clear D. Germline V gene data show CDR1 as DFQATT and CDR2 as SNEGSKA (reference sequence). The CDR3 covers 10 residues. The V gene lost 1 base and the J gene lost 13 bases, with 8 bases spanning the gap. The CDR3 loop is CSARVVEQYF. The CDR3 DNA reads TGCAGTGCTAGAGTTGTGGAGCAGTACTTC.

This chain uses TRBV11-1 with TRBJ1-1; no clear D. V was pared by 4 bases and J by 4 bases, with 4 bases between. This CDR3 comprises 11 residues. Germline V gene lookup returns CDR1 SGHAT and CDR2 FQDESV (reference sequence). The CDR3 here is CASSWGTEAFF. CDR3 DNA sequence: TGTGCCAGCAGCTGGGGCACTGAAGCTTTCTTT.

The chain recombines TRBV29-1 with TRBJ2-7, with 10 bases lining up with TRBD1. CDR3 size: 12 residues. The V and J ends lost 6 bases and 3 bases, in that order; junction bases with no gene match: 2. The germline CDR1 and CDR2 sequences are SQVTM and ANQGSEA. The CDR3 DNA sequence: TGCAGCGTGTGGACAGGGGGCTACGAGCAGTACTTC. This sequence encodes CSVWTGGYEQYF.

The V and J genes are TRBV27 and TRBJ2-1; D not resolved. V was cut by 2 bases and J by 6 bases, with 11 bases left in between. The length of the CDR3 is 14 residues. Germline CDR1 MNHEY, CDR2 SMNVEV (reference sequence). Written as DNA, the CDR3 is TGTGCCAGCAGTTTAGGACCAATCTCCAATGAGCAGTTCTTC. This codes for CASSLGPISNEQFF.

By share of the sample, this clone is medium-sized (0.01 to 0.1%). This rearrangement joins TRBV28 to TRBJ2-5, with D possibly TRBD1 on 6 matching bases. The germline CDR1 and CDR2 sequences are MDHEN and SYDVKM. Trimming took off 6 bases at V and 7 bases at J, with 18 bases between the two ends. The CDR3 runs 14 residues. The CDR3 DNA follows: TGTGCCAGCAGCCCCACTGTAGGGGGATGGACCCAGTACTTC. It yields the protein CASSPTVGGWTQYF.